A selection of T cell receptor beta chains follows, all from one sample in a study of cytomegalovirus exposure and HLA in healthy donors. TCRdb's table, derived via immunoSEQ multiplex PCR, lists solely in-frame clones and lacks some. The data contain 200,000 to 300,000 clones, about four fifths of them singletons. The material sequenced was PBMCs. The origin of the receptors is a middle-aged woman in good health and CMV-seropositive. The conserved cysteine and the conserved F or W are not part of the CDR3 here. A clone size is listed for some rows: how often the clone was seen (once, few, many), or a class if it is expanded.

j_call	v_call	clone_size	cdr3_aa
TRBJ2-7	TRBV18	.	ASSPVLPDEQY
TRBJ1-5	TRBV7-9	.	ASSPDNQPQH
.	TRBV29-1	.	SVVREASGRNEQY
TRBJ2-7	TRBV7-2	.	ASSLDSGGYEQY
TRBJ2-1	TRBV2	.	AGLPSGRGNEQF
TRBJ2-7	TRBV18	.	ASSPPASGSYEQY
TRBJ1-6	TRBV5-4	once	ASTWGGGNSPLH
TRBJ1-1	TRBV30	few	AWSRQLTEAF
TRBJ1-1	TRBV30	.	AFRDRGLVKAF
TRBJ2-1	TRBV9	.	ASSPRLAGEFVGEQF
TRBJ2-7	TRBV6-1	.	ASSEIGINYEQY
TRBJ2-7	TRBV2	.	ASSAGARSYEQY
TRBJ2-7	TRBV9	.	ASSVGVGLAGEYRYEQY
TRBJ1-2	TRBV19	once	ASSRQTTNYGYT
TRBJ1-3	TRBV6-5	.	ASSYQSDTAGNTIY
TRBJ1-3	TRBV19	.	ASIPHRSGNTIY
TRBJ1-5	TRBV19	.	ASTPSQGVGQPQH
TRBJ1-2	TRBV13	.	ASSKDRGYGYT
TRBJ2-7	TRBV5-1	once	ASSLESGREQY
TRBJ2-3	TRBV6-1	.	ASSDAAGGSTDTQY
TRBJ2-1	TRBV4-3	.	ASSQASSRASSYNEQF
TRBJ1-6	TRBV6-4	.	ASIPRGDRHRALH
TRBJ2-3	TRBV7-8	.	ASSLFAGVEDTQY
TRBJ2-1	TRBV12-5	.	ASGLGLSSYNEQF
TRBJ2-5	TRBV7-9	few	ASTLASAETQY
TRBJ2-7	TRBV13	.	ASSLRSYEQY
TRBJ2-1	TRBV25-1	.	ASAGTGALSSYNEQF
TRBJ1-1	TRBV7-6	.	ASSLVGGTTEAF
TRBJ2-1	TRBV9	.	ASSRGLERGGHNEQF
TRBJ1-2	TRBV9	.	ASSVGPSDRISNYGYT
TRBJ1-6	TRBV28	.	ASIRGRYRNSPLH
TRBJ2-5	TRBV18	.	ASSRTSGQETQY
TRBJ1-2	TRBV7-9	.	ASSLDQGNYGYT
TRBJ1-2	TRBV5-1	.	ASSLGGTGRFYGYT
TRBJ2-2	TRBV11-2	.	ASSTRQSGELF
TRBJ2-3	TRBV5-5	.	ASSSLRDSNTQY
TRBJ1-4	TRBV4-2	few	ASSQERTGWGETNEKLF
TRBJ1-4	TRBV27	few	ASTPNFNEKLF
TRBJ1-5	TRBV5-1	.	ASSEGQGTGQPQH
TRBJ2-2	TRBV30	.	AWSRSLLTSGRFTGELF
TRBJ2-7	TRBV7-9	.	ASRYRQGANYEQY
TRBJ1-1	TRBV27	.	ASSTLGGGTEAF
TRBJ1-2	TRBV29-1	.	SVENRTGRDYT
TRBJ1-2	TRBV6-6	.	ASSYSRGDRRSGYT
TRBJ2-5	TRBV12-5	.	ASGLVGGLETQY
TRBJ1-3	TRBV28	.	ASSFFGRRGEGNTIY
TRBJ2-7	TRBV18	.	ASSPRDNAYEQY